This entry describes one T cell receptor (beta chain). Its specificity is unknown. Terminally differentiated effector memory CD45RA+ cells were excluded by CCR7 positive selection of CD45RO-negative cells. CDR1 is LNHDA and CDR2 is SQIVND in the germline V gene (reference sequence). The CDR3 has 17 amino acids. V was pared by 1 base and J by 9 bases, with 11 bases of the junction left unmatched. The sample comes from a study of shared clonotypes between healthy human individuals. Study results and limitations: Among non-shared clonotypes, generation probabilities were lower than among those shared by all four donors.

Using immunoSEQ multiplex PCR, the repertoire was profiled, and TCRdb retains in-frame clones only, with some absent. Here the sample spans under 1 million clones, around 93% being singletons. Sample: naive CD8+ T cells sorted from blood. This TCR derives from a man aged 30 to 45 in good health. The chain joins TRBV19 to TRBJ2-1; 11 nucleotides line up with TRBD2. The CDR3 is CASSIAPSGRHLPEQFF. The CDR3, as DNA: TGTGCCAGTAGTATAGCTCCTAGCGGGAGGCACCTTCCTGAGCAGTTCTTC. Filled out from reference TRBV19 and TRBJ2-1, the complete variable domain reads DGGITQSPKYLFRKEGQNVTLSCEQNLNHDAMYWYRQDPGQGLRLIYYSQIVNDFQKGDIAEGYSVSREKKESFPLTVTSAQKNPTAFYLCASSIAPSGRHLPEQFFGPGTRLTVL.